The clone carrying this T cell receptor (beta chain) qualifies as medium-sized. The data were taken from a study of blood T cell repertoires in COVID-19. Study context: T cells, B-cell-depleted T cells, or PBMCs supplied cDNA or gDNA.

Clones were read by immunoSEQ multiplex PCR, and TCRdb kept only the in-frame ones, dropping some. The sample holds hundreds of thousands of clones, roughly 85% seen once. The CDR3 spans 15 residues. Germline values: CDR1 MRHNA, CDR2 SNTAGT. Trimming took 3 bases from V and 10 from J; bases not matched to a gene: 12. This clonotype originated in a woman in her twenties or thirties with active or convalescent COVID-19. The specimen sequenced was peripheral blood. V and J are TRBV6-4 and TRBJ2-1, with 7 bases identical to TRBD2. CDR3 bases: TGTGCCAGCAGTGAAGATGGCGGGAGAGGCGCGGAGCAGTTCTTC. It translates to CASSEDGGRGAEQFF.